Presented here are 20 T cell receptor beta chains from one specimen sequenced in a study of T cell responses to AZD1222 COVID-19 vaccine. The repertoire was sequenced with immunoSEQ multiplex PCR; TCRdb's copy has only in-frame clones and lacks some. Altogether approximately 210,000 clones are present, just over 90% being singletons, with the ten largest covering 3% to 3.5%. The specimen comprised peripheral blood, sampled 28 days after the second AZD1222 dose. These receptors all stem from an adult who received the AZD1222 COVID-19 vaccine.

This chain links TRBV7-2 with TRBJ2-7; D is uncertain. CDR1 and CDR2 (germline): SGHTA, FQGNSA. V was clipped by 5 bases and J by 0 bases, with 23 bases between them. There are 18 residues in the CDR3. CDR3 DNA: TGTGCCAGCAGCCCCCGGTCTCTAGGGCCCCGTAGCTCCTACGAGCAGTACTTC. It specifies CASSPRSLGPRSSYEQYF.

The rearrangement joins TRBV10-3 to TRBJ1-5; 8 bases align to TRBD1. Germline V gives CDR1 ENHRY, CDR2 SYGVKD. CDR3 size: 13 residues. Unmatched junction bases numbered 3, after V lost 0 bases and J lost 11 bases. Here the CDR3 reads CAISESGQEAQHF. The DNA for the CDR3 is TGTGCCATCAGTGAGTCGGGACAGGAGGCCCAGCATTTT.

The gene calls are TRBV3-1 (or the pseudogene TRBV3-2) and TRBJ1-2; the match to TRBD1 covers 8 bases. CDR1 LGHDT and CDR2 YNNKEL come from the germline V gene (reference sequence). The CDR3 has 13 amino acids. The V and J ends lost 5 bases and 7 bases, in that order; junction bases with no gene match: 6. The CDR3 reads CASSTQGALGYTF. CDR3 DNA: TGTGCCAGCAGCACTCAGGGGGCGCTTGGCTACACCTTC.

The chain joins TRBV11-2 to TRBJ1-1; maybe TRBD1 (6 bases). CDR1 SGHAT and CDR2 FQNNGV come from the germline V gene. Trimming pared 1 base from V and 0 bases from J, leaving 12 bases between. CDR3 length equals 16 residues. The CDR3 protein is CASSLAPGHMNTEAFF. The CDR3 nucleotides are TGTGCCAGCAGCTTAGCCCCGGGACACATGAACACTGAAGCTTTCTTT.

The rearrangement links TRBV5-4 to TRBJ2-5; tentatively, D is TRBD1 or TRBD2 (6 bases each). The length of the CDR3 is 17 residues. The V gene lost 3 bases and the J gene lost 9 bases, with 27 bases spanning the gap. The germline gives CDR1 SGHNT, CDR2 YYREEE (reference sequence). The CDR3 nucleotides are TGTGCCAGCAGCTCGCCGGGACTTGGGGGAATGGGGGCGGCCCAGTACTTC. Translation gives CASSSPGLGGMGAAQYF. The full variable domain, completed using reference TRBV5-4 and TRBJ2-5, is ETGVTQSPTHLIKTRGQQVTLRCSSQSGHNTVSWYQQALGQGPQFIFQYYREEENGRGNFPPRFSGLQFPNYSSELNVNALELDDSALYLCASSSPGLGGMGAAQYFGPGTRLLVL.

The J gene is TRBJ2-1, the V gene TRBV15; D gene uncertain. V lost 1 base and J 0 bases, leaving 7 bases between the germline ends. From germline, CDR1 is LNHNV and CDR2 YYDKDF (reference sequence). This CDR3 is 15 amino acids long. The CDR3 loop reads CATSRVRSSYNEQFF. As DNA, the CDR3 is TGTGCCACCAGCAGAGTTCGGAGCTCCTACAATGAGCAGTTCTTC.

The chain is built from TRBV9 and TRBJ2-1, with 7 bases fitting TRBD2. Germline V gene lookup returns CDR1 SGDLS and CDR2 YYNGEE. This CDR3 is built from 14 residues. V shed 4 bases, J shed 2 bases, and the junction held 3 bases outside the gene matches. The CDR3 loop is CASSYAGAYNEQFF. The CDR3 DNA sequence: TGTGCCAGCAGCTACGCGGGAGCCTACAATGAGCAGTTCTTC. The whole variable domain, remainder taken from reference TRBV9 and TRBJ2-1, is DSGVTQTPKHLITATGQRVTLRCSPRSGDLSVYWYQQSLDQGLQFLIQYYNGEERAKGNILERFSAQQFPDLHSELNLSSLELGDSALYFCASSYAGAYNEQFFGPGTRLTVL.

DNA for the CDR3: TGTGCCAGTAGTTTCGGACCACTAGCCAAAAACATTCAGTACTTC. It specifies CASSFGPLAKNIQYF. The chain carries TRBV19 and TRBJ2-4; D is unclear. Germline V gene lookup returns CDR1 LNHDA and CDR2 SQIVND (reference sequence). This CDR3 is built from 15 residues. Trimming cost V 5 bases and J 0 bases, with 11 bases left between them.

The rearrangement uses TRBV5-1 and TRBJ2-2; possibly TRBD1 or TRBD2 for D (5 bases each). The CDR3 covers 15 residues. V lost 0 bases to trimming and J lost 4 bases, with 10 bases between them. The germline V gene encodes CDR1 SGHRS and CDR2 YFSETQ. This CDR3 is CASSLGDGSTGELFF. CDR3 bases: TGCGCCAGCAGCTTGGGGGACGGATCCACCGGGGAGCTGTTTTTT.

This chain joins TRBV3-1 (or the pseudogene TRBV3-2) and TRBJ1-4; no clear D. The CDR3 sequence is 19 residues long. Looked up from germline, CDR1 is LGHDT and CDR2 is YNNKEL (reference sequence). Trimming cost V 5 bases and J 0 bases, with 22 bases left between them. CDR3 in amino acids: CASSWGPGRTGATNEKLFF. The CDR3 DNA is TGTGCCAGCAGCTGGGGTCCAGGCAGGACGGGAGCAACTAATGAAAAACTGTTTTTT.

The CDR3 DNA sequence: TGTGCCAGCAGTCCCAGCGCCAGGGCAGCTATTAATCAGCCCCAGCATTTT. Its protein product is CASSPSARAAINQPQHF. J is TRBJ1-5 and V is TRBV27; possibly TRBD1 for D (5 bases). The CDR3 has 17 amino acids. Germline loops: CDR1 MNHEY, CDR2 SMNVEV (reference sequence). V shed 5 bases and J shed 4 bases, with 21 bases lying between them.

The chain recombines TRBV27 with TRBJ1-2; the D gene is possibly TRBD1 (5 bases). The V end lost 5 bases, the J end lost 4 bases, and 17 bases lay between the germline ends. The CDR3 extends over 15 amino acids. Germline CDR1 is MNHEY and CDR2 is SMNVEV (reference sequence). CDR3 sequence (DNA): TGTGCCAGCAGTAAGGGAGGGGCGAGAACCTATGGCTACACCTTC. This sequence encodes CASSKGGARTYGYTF.

The chain employs TRBV28 and TRBJ1-4, with 7 bases identical to TRBD1. The ends lost 4 bases at V and 6 bases at J; junction bases unmatched: 5. CDR1 MDHEN and CDR2 SYDVKM come from the germline V gene. This CDR3 spans 14 amino acids. CDR3 sequence (DNA): TGTGCCAGCAGTTCTCCCGGGACAGATGAAAAACTGTTTTTT. The encoded protein is CASSSPGTDEKLFF.

The chain carries TRBV19 and TRBJ1-5; tentative D call: TRBD1 (6 bases). Germline V CDR1 and CDR2: LNHDA, SQIVND (reference sequence). This CDR3 has 16 amino acids. The ends were cut back, 0 bases at V and 3 bases at J, with 12 bases in the middle. The CDR3 nucleotides read TGTGCCAGTAGTATAGATGAGGGGGGACCCAATCAGCCCCAGCATTTT. It codes for CASSIDEGGPNQPQHF.

The J gene is TRBJ2-7, the V gene TRBV28, with no clear D. Germline V gene sequence: CDR1 MDHEN, CDR2 SYDVKM. The CDR3 runs to 12 residues. Trimming took 6 bases from V and 0 from J, leaving 6 bases between them. CDR3 nucleotides: TGTGCCAGCAGACCCAGCTCCTACGAGCAGTACTTC. It specifies CASRPSSYEQYF.

The chain's CDR3 is CASSPETGTEAFF. The CDR3 coding sequence is TGTGCCAGCTCACCAGAAACGGGGACTGAAGCTTTCTTT. The chain combines TRBV18 with TRBJ1-1; no clear D. The CDR3 extends over 13 amino acids. The V end was cut by 2 bases, the J end by 5 bases, with 9 bases between. Germline CDR1 reads KGHSH; CDR2 reads LQKENI.

V is TRBV19 and J is TRBJ2-6; D might be TRBD1 (5 bases). This CDR3 region has 13 residues. V was clipped by 7 bases and J by 3 bases, with 7 bases between them. The germline V gene has CDR1 LNHDA and CDR2 SQIVND (reference sequence). As DNA, the CDR3 is TGTGCCAGTACAAGGGGTGGGGCCAACGTCCTGACTTTC. This encodes CASTRGGANVLTF.

This clone came up once. V gene TRBV24-1 combines with J gene TRBJ1-2; the D gene is possibly TRBD1 (6 bases). Trimming removed 3 bases at V and 6 bases at J, with 16 bases between. This CDR3 contains 15 residues. CDR1 KGHDR and CDR2 SFDVKD come from the germline V gene. As DNA, the CDR3 is TGTGCCACCAGTGATCCCGCAGGGGATCCCAATGGCTACACCTTC. Amino acids: CATSDPAGDPNGYTF.

The V gene is TRBV19, the J gene TRBJ2-6, with D unresolved. Germline V lookup: CDR1 LNHDA, CDR2 SQIVND (reference sequence). This CDR3 has 14 residues. V was pared by 2 bases and J by 1 base, with 3 bases between. The chain's CDR3 is CASSILSGANVLTF. CDR3 nucleotide sequence: TGTGCCAGTAGTATATTGTCTGGGGCCAACGTCCTGACTTTC.

This sequence joins TRBV6-5 and TRBJ2-1, with TRBD2 matching 10 bases. V gave up 4 bases and J gave up 9 bases; unmatched junction bases: 6. The CDR3 length is 14 residues. CDR1 MNHEY and CDR2 SVGAGI come from the germline V gene. CDR3 DNA: TGTGCCAGCAGTTTCGACAGACTAGCGGGTGAGCAGTTCTTC. This encodes CASSFDRLAGEQFF.